These 16 T cell receptor beta chains originate from one sample sequenced in a study of blood T cell repertoires in COVID-19. TCRdb keeps only in-frame clones here, not all; method: immunoSEQ multiplex PCR. The sample carries some 150,000 clones, more than 65% recorded once. The specimen was peripheral blood. The source of these receptors is a woman aged 50 to 65 in a cohort sampled during active or convalescent COVID-19.

V usage is TRBV7-8 and J usage is TRBJ1-2, with 9 bases that match TRBD1. CDR3 length equals 14 residues. Germline CDR1 reads SGHVS; CDR2 reads FQNEAQ. V shed 1 base and J 6 bases; nucleotides not matched to a gene: 3. The CDR3 coding sequence is TGTGCCAGCAGCTTAGGGGGACAGGGTAATGGCTACACCTTC. This gives the protein CASSLGGQGNGYTF.

The chain employs TRBV19 and TRBJ2-7; 7 positions match TRBD2. Germline V gives CDR1 LNHDA, CDR2 SQIVND (reference sequence). Trimming took 3 bases from V and 6 from J; bases not matched to a gene: 17. CDR3 size: 17 residues. CDR3 in amino acids: CASSMRVGGSVRLEQYF. The CDR3 DNA reads TGTGCCAGTAGTATGAGGGTAGGCGGGAGCGTGAGACTCGAGCAGTACTTC.

The chain links TRBV30 to TRBJ2-5; D call uncertain. The CDR3 totals 14 residues. V lost 0 bases, J lost 2 bases, and 10 bases lay in between. CDR1 and CDR2 (germline): GTSNPN, SVGIG (reference sequence). CDR3 bases: TGTGCCTGGAGTGTATCTGACTTGCAAGAGACCCAGTACTTC. Translated: CAWSVSDLQETQYF.

This chain connects TRBV7-8 to TRBJ1-5; 9 bases are shared with TRBD1. CDR3 length equals 16 residues. Looked up from germline, CDR1 is SGHVS and CDR2 is FQNEAQ. The junction had 4 bases not matched to a gene; V was cut back by 1 base and J by 3 bases. The CDR3 bases are TGTGCCAGCAGCTTAGTTGACAGGGGGTTCAATCAGCCCCAGCATTTT. Protein: CASSLVDRGFNQPQHF.

This rearrangement joins TRBV29-1 to TRBJ1-3; TRBD1 matches 8 bases. J gave up 2 bases and V 0 bases, and 12 bases lay outside the gene matches. Germline-derived CDR1 and CDR2 are SQVTM and ANQGSEA. This CDR3 has 18 amino acids. The CDR3 DNA is TGCAGCGTTGAAGAAACCCAGGGGGCAACGGTTCCTGGAAACACCATATATTTT. As protein: CSVEETQGATVPGNTIYF.

This clone showed up just once. This chain connects TRBV24-1 to TRBJ1-1; D is uncertain. The V gene lost 0 bases and the J gene lost 4 bases, with 11 bases spanning the gap. The CDR3 extends over 15 amino acids. CDR1 is KGHDR, CDR2 SFDVKD, per germline. CDR3 amino acids: CATSDLEGGLTEAFF. CDR3 nucleotide sequence: TGTGCCACCAGTGATTTGGAGGGCGGCCTCACTGAAGCTTTCTTT.

The chain has TRBV11-2 and TRBJ2-7, with D possibly matching TRBD2 (5 bases). With 6 bases removed from V and 0 bases from J, the gap between germline ends came to 15 bases. Germline V gene lookup returns CDR1 SGHAT and CDR2 FQNNGV. This CDR3 is 15 amino acids long. The CDR3 spells CASSQPPGNSYEQYF. The DNA of the CDR3 is TGTGCCAGCAGTCAACCGCCGGGGAACTCCTACGAGCAGTACTTC.

This rearrangement joins TRBV5-1 to TRBJ2-5; perhaps TRBD2 as D (7 bases). The germline V and J ends were trimmed by 7 bases and 1 base, with 20 bases remaining between them. There are 16 residues in the CDR3. Germline loops: CDR1 SGHRS, CDR2 YFSETQ. The CDR3, as DNA: TGCGCCAGCTCCCCCGGGGATCGGGGGGCCCAAGAGACCCAGTACTTC. This translates into CASSPGDRGAQETQYF.

The genes are TRBV30 and TRBJ1-5; possible D gene TRBD1, 5 bases. Germline loops: CDR1 GTSNPN, CDR2 SVGIG (reference sequence). The CDR3 extends over 15 amino acids. The V end was cut by 1 base, the J end by 4 bases, with 14 bases between. The CDR3 region is CAWSAGNSWNQPQHF. The CDR3 DNA sequence: TGTGCCTGGAGTGCAGGGAACTCTTGGAATCAGCCCCAGCATTTT.

This clone was counted once. J is TRBJ2-7 and V is TRBV6-5; 9 positions agree with TRBD1. This CDR3 is 15 amino acids long. The V and J ends lost 6 bases and 1 base, in that order; junction bases with no gene match: 7. Germline CDR1 MNHEY, CDR2 SVGAGI. CDR3 in amino acids: CASRIPGQGSYEQYF. CDR3 DNA: TGTGCCAGCAGAATCCCGGGACAGGGATCCTACGAGCAGTACTTC.

J is TRBJ2-7 and V is TRBV6-1; a weak D match, TRBD2 (6 bases). Trimming cost V 0 bases and J 0 bases, with 6 bases left between them. The CDR3 has 14 residues. Looked up from germline, CDR1 is MNHNS and CDR2 is SASEGT. The CDR3 region has the DNA TGTGCCAGCAGTGAAGCGGGGGGCTCCTACGAGCAGTACTTC. It translates to CASSEAGGSYEQYF.

The chain has TRBV3-1 (or the pseudogene TRBV3-2) and TRBJ2-5, with 9 bases aligning to TRBD2. V dropped 5 bases and J dropped 4; count of bases not matched to a gene: 5. This CDR3 has 14 residues. The germline V gene has CDR1 LGHDT and CDR2 YNNKEL (reference sequence). CDR3 DNA: TGTGCCAGCAGCTCCGGGACTAGCAGAGAGACCCAGTACTTC. Protein sequence: CASSSGTSRETQYF.

The chain joins TRBV6-5 to TRBJ1-5; no clear D. Trimming stripped 6 bases from V and 4 bases from J, with 16 bases between. The CDR3 has 15 amino acids. Germline CDR1 and CDR2: MNHEY and SVGAGI. The CDR3 region is CASRTAGMGNQPQHF. For the CDR3, the DNA is TGTGCCAGCAGGACGGCCGGGATGGGTAATCAGCCCCAGCATTTT.

The rearrangement uses TRBV25-1 and TRBJ1-3; D gene uncertain. This CDR3 comprises 17 residues. V was cut by 8 bases and J by 0 bases, with 20 bases left in between. Germline loops: CDR1 MGHDK, CDR2 SYGVNS. The CDR3 loop reads CASEPAGGLISGNTIYF. As DNA, the CDR3 is TGTGCCAGCGAACCAGCGGGCGGCTTAATCTCTGGAAACACCATATATTTT. Full variable domain (outside the CDR3, taken from reference TRBV25-1 and TRBJ1-3): EADIYQTPRYLVIGTGKKITLECSQTMGHDKMYWYQQDPGMELHLIHYSYGVNSTEKGDLSSESTVSRIRTEHFPLTLESARPSHTSQYLCASEPAGGLISGNTIYFGEGSWLTVV.

The J gene is TRBJ2-4, the V gene TRBV6-6, with 14 positions matching TRBD2. Trimming took 0 bases from V and 12 from J; bases not matched to a gene: 4. This CDR3 has 15 amino acids. CDR1 and CDR2 (germline): MNHNY, SVGAGI (reference sequence). CDR3 coding DNA: TGTGCCAGCAGTTACTCGGAGACTAGCGGGGGGGCTCAGTACTTC. Translated: CASSYSETSGGAQYF.

The rearrangement uses TRBV19 and TRBJ2-7; D perhaps matches TRBD2 (6 bases). Germline V gives CDR1 LNHDA, CDR2 SQIVND (reference sequence). The CDR3 covers 14 residues. V was trimmed by 6 bases and J by 6 bases, leaving 18 bases between them. CDR3 residues: CASRRHGGSVEQYF. CDR3 sequence (DNA): TGTGCCAGTAGGAGACACGGAGGGTCGGTCGAGCAGTACTTC.